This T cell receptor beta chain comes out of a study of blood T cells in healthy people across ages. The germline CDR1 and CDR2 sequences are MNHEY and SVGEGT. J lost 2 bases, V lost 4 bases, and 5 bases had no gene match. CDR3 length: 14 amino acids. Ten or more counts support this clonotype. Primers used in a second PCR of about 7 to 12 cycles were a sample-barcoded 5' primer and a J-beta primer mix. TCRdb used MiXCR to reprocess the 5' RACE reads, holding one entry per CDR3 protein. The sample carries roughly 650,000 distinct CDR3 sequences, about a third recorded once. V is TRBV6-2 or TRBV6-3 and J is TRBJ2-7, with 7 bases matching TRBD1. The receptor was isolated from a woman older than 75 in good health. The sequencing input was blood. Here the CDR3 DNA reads TGTGCCAGCAGTTTCTTGACAGGGACCTACGAGCAGTACTTC. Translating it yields CASSFLTGTYEQYF.